Below are 20 T cell receptor beta chains sequenced from a single sample in a study of cytotoxic CD8 clonotypes in ibrutinib-treated CLL. Libraries were prepared by immunoSEQ multiplex PCR; TCRdb keeps only in-frame clonotypes and omits some of them. The sample lists about 56,000 clones; 55% to 70% were seen once. This sample comprised PBMCs, obtained after 24 months of ibrutinib treatment. These TCRs come from a human donor with chronic lymphocytic leukemia.

The chain couples TRBV16 to TRBJ1-2; D gene ambiguous. The CDR3 consists of 14 residues. V was trimmed by 0 bases and J by 2 bases, leaving 7 bases between them. Germline CDR1 reads KGHSY; CDR2 reads FQNENV. CDR3 residues: CASSQSSSNYGYTF. In DNA, the CDR3 is TGTGCCAGCAGCCAATCGAGTAGCAACTATGGCTACACCTTC. Looking up the rest from reference TRBV16 and TRBJ1-2 gives the full variable domain: GEEVAQTPKHLVRGEGQKAKLYCAPIKGHSYVFWYQQVLKNEFKFLISFQNENVFDETGMPKERFSAKCLPNSPCSLEIQATKLEDSAVYFCASSQSSSNYGYTFGSGTRLTVV.

There are a few counts of this clone. The gene calls are TRBV7-9 and TRBJ1-5; no definite D call. V shed 2 bases and J shed 7 bases, with 9 bases lying between them. The CDR3 is 13 residues long. The V gene's germline CDR1 is SEHNR and CDR2 FQNEAQ (reference sequence). CDR3 amino acids: CASSLLPGQPQHF. The CDR3 bases are TGTGCCAGCAGCTTATTACCCGGGCAGCCCCAGCATTTT.

The J gene is TRBJ2-1, the V gene TRBV9; D tentatively reads TRBD1 or TRBD2 (5 bases each). CDR3 length: 13 amino acids. V was trimmed by 3 bases and J by 5 bases, leaving 9 bases between them. Germline CDR1 is SGDLS and CDR2 is YYNGEE. As DNA, the CDR3 is TGTGCCAGCAGCGCGGGACCGAACAATGAGCAGTTCTTC. Residues: CASSAGPNNEQFF.

The gene calls are TRBV5-1 and TRBJ2-2, with D uncertain. Germline values: CDR1 SGHRS, CDR2 YFSETQ. The ends were cut back, 0 bases at V and 9 bases at J, with 3 bases in the middle. This CDR3 spans 11 amino acids. The CDR3 region is CASSLERELFF. In DNA form, the CDR3 reads TGCGCCAGCAGCTTGGAGAGGGAGCTGTTTTTT.

Only a few counts were recorded for this clone. This chain uses TRBV27 with TRBJ1-5; 7 nucleotides align to TRBD1. This CDR3 contains 14 residues. V shed 6 bases and J 4 bases; nucleotides not matched to a gene: 6. Germline-derived CDR1 and CDR2 are MNHEY and SMNVEV (reference sequence). The CDR3 region is CASSPGGGNQPQHF. The CDR3 nucleotides read TGTGCCAGCAGCCCAGGGGGGGGTAATCAGCCCCAGCATTTT.

This sequence joins TRBV6-5 and TRBJ2-1, with 10 positions matching TRBD2. CDR3 length equals 13 residues. With 7 bases clipped from V and 7 bases from J, the junction kept 4 bases outside the gene matches. Germline values: CDR1 MNHEY, CDR2 SVGAGI. In nucleotides, the CDR3 is TGTGCCAGCAAGTTAGCGGGGGGTAATGAGCAGTTCTTC. It yields the protein CASKLAGGNEQFF.

This chain joins TRBV28 and TRBJ1-1; TRBD1 might be the D (5 bases). This CDR3 spans 14 amino acids. V was clipped by 8 bases and J by 4 bases, with 17 bases between them. Germline-derived CDR1 and CDR2 are MDHEN and SYDVKM. The DNA of the CDR3 is TGTGCCAGCGGGACGGGGGGGGTTGGCACTGAAGCTTTCTTT. This gives the protein CASGTGGVGTEAFF. Drawing the rest from reference TRBV28 and TRBJ1-1, the complete variable domain is DVKVTQSSRYLVKRTGEKVFLECVQDMDHENMFWYRQDPGLGLRLIYFSYDVKMKEKGDIPEGYSVSREKKERFSLILESASTNQTSMYLCASGTGGVGTEAFFGQGTRLTVV.

The chain combines TRBV7-8 with TRBJ2-1, with D perhaps TRBD1 (5 bases). The V gene's germline CDR1 is SGHVS and CDR2 FQNEAQ. The CDR3 totals 16 residues. V was pared by 4 bases and J by 0 bases, with 13 bases between. CDR3 DNA: TGTGCCAGCAGCTACCTGGGTAGGGGCTCCTACAATGAGCAGTTCTTC. Protein: CASSYLGRGSYNEQFF.

The sample holds a few counts of this clone. J is TRBJ1-2 and V is TRBV5-5; TRBD1 matches at 7 bases. Germline V gene lookup returns CDR1 SGHKS and CDR2 YYEKEE (reference sequence). With V trimmed by 4 bases and J by 4 bases, 13 bases remained unmatched. This CDR3 has 16 residues. As DNA, the CDR3 is TGTGCCAGCAGCCCGGGTCCCGGGACAGAAATCTATGGCTACACCTTC. It translates to CASSPGPGTEIYGYTF.

The gene calls are TRBV7-6 and TRBJ1-4; D is ambiguous. Germline V gene lookup returns CDR1 SGHVS and CDR2 FNYEAQ. Trimming took 5 bases from V and 12 from J, leaving 22 bases between them. This CDR3 region has 15 residues. Written as DNA, the CDR3 is TGTGCCAGCAGCCAATTGACGGGGTCTAATTCAGAACTGTTTTTT. Its protein product is CASSQLTGSNSELFF.

V gene TRBV20-1 combines with J gene TRBJ2-3; D gene unclear. Germline lookup yields CDR1 DFQATT and CDR2 SNEGSKA (reference sequence). This CDR3 is built from 10 residues. The ends were cut back, 7 bases at V and 8 bases at J, with 10 bases in the middle. In DNA, the CDR3 is TGCAGTGGGTCCTCGGGTACGCAGTATTTT. This translates into CSGSSGTQYF.

This clone was seen a handful of times. The chain couples TRBV28 to TRBJ2-7, with TRBD2 identical over 9 bases. V lost 0 bases to trimming and J lost 4 bases; unmatched junction nucleotides: 7. Germline CDR1 and CDR2: MDHEN and SYDVKM. The CDR3 has 16 residues. The DNA for the CDR3 is TGTGCCAGCAGTTTATGGGGTAGCGGGAGATTGTACGAGCAGTACTTC. Translation gives CASSLWGSGRLYEQYF.

This clone has only a few counts. J is TRBJ2-1 and V is TRBV11-1, with 8 bases matching TRBD2. Germline loops: CDR1 SGHAT, CDR2 FQDESV (reference sequence). V dropped 5 bases and J dropped 4; count of bases not matched to a gene: 4. CDR3 length: 14 amino acids. The CDR3 loop reads CASSVLAVYNEQFF. The CDR3 DNA reads TGTGCCAGCAGCGTACTAGCGGTATACAATGAGCAGTTCTTC.

This chain uses TRBV6-6 with TRBJ1-3; a possible D gene is TRBD1 (5 bases). The CDR3 spans 16 residues. Trimming removed 5 bases from V and 2 bases from J, with 16 bases in between. Looked up from germline, CDR1 is MNHNY and CDR2 is SVGAGI (reference sequence). This CDR3 reads CASSGGNSQAGNTIYF. In nucleotides, the CDR3 is TGTGCCAGCAGTGGGGGAAACAGTCAAGCTGGAAACACCATATATTTT.

This clone was detected a few times. The V and J genes are TRBV5-6 and TRBJ2-3; the D gene could be TRBD1 or TRBD2 (6 bases each). This CDR3 spans 15 amino acids. From germline, CDR1 is SGHDT and CDR2 YYEEEE. Between the trimmed V and J ends, which lost 6 bases and 4 bases, there was a span of 18 bases. The CDR3 loop is CASTPLGGPADTQYF. The CDR3, as DNA: TGTGCCAGCACCCCTCTAGGGGGGCCCGCAGATACGCAGTATTTT.

The rearrangement uses TRBV11-2 and TRBJ2-7; 8 bases are shared with TRBD2. This CDR3 has 16 residues. Germline CDR1 and CDR2: SGHAT and FQNNGV. V gave up 0 bases and J gave up 1 base; unmatched junction bases: 5. The CDR3 region is CASSLDLTSGSYEQYF. The CDR3 DNA sequence: TGTGCCAGCAGCTTAGATCTAACTAGCGGATCCTACGAGCAGTACTTC.

This rearrangement joins TRBV28 to TRBJ2-5, with a possible D match to TRBD1 (5 bases). There are 14 residues in the CDR3. Germline V gene sequence: CDR1 MDHEN, CDR2 SYDVKM. Deletions cut 3 bases from V and 5 bases from J, with 13 bases between. CDR3 amino acids: CASSLSLGAETQYF. Here the CDR3 DNA reads TGTGCCAGCAGTTTGTCTCTAGGGGCGGAGACCCAGTACTTC.

In DNA, the CDR3 is TGTGCCAGCAGTGGGACTCTAGCGGGGTCTCACGATACGCAGTATTTT. Its protein product is CASSGTLAGSHDTQYF. This chain links TRBV6-1 with TRBJ2-3, with 9 bases aligning to TRBD2. Looked up from germline, CDR1 is MNHNS and CDR2 is SASEGT. Trimming cost V 4 bases and J 6 bases; bases outside gene matches: 11. The CDR3 spans 16 residues.

The rearrangement uses TRBV19 and TRBJ2-2; D gene unclear. CDR1 LNHDA and CDR2 SQIVND come from the germline V gene (reference sequence). V gave up 1 base and J gave up 2 bases, with 5 bases separating them. CDR3 size: 14 residues. Here the CDR3 reads CASSIALNTGELFF. DNA for the CDR3: TGTGCCAGTAGTATAGCACTAAACACCGGGGAGCTGTTTTTT. The whole variable domain, filled in from reference TRBV19 and TRBJ2-2, reads DGGITQSPKYLFRKEGQNVTLSCEQNLNHDAMYWYRQDPGQGLRLIYYSQIVNDFQKGDIAEGYSVSREKKESFPLTVTSAQKNPTAFYLCASSIALNTGELFFGEGSRLTVL.

This clone has a handful of counts. V and J are TRBV9 and TRBJ2-3; TRBD1 or TRBD2 may be the D gene (5 bases each). V shed 4 bases and J shed 5 bases, with 14 bases lying between them. CDR1 and CDR2 from the germline V gene are SGDLS and YYNGEE. The length of the CDR3 is 14 residues. CDR3 in amino acids: CASSTNPGRDTQYF. The CDR3 DNA is TGTGCCAGCAGCACAAACCCAGGGAGAGATACGCAGTATTTT.